Each of the 12 T cell receptor beta chains below was sequenced from the same sample in a study of cytomegalovirus exposure and HLA in healthy donors. The PCR ran on 60 Vbeta and 13 Jbeta primers. Sequencing was performed with immunoSEQ multiplex PCR; in TCRdb, only in-frame clones are kept and a portion is missing. The sample has around 130,000 clones, over 70% seen once. Sequencing was performed on PBMCs. Every receptor here comes from a woman younger than 30 in good health and CMV-seronegative.

The chain carries TRBV6-5 and TRBJ1-2, with a tentative D call TRBD1 (6 bases). CDR1 is MNHEY, CDR2 SVGAGI, per germline. This CDR3 is built from 14 residues. V was shortened by 7 bases and J by 8 bases, with 20 bases between the two germline ends. Here the CDR3 reads CASTKAGGAGGYTF. In DNA, the CDR3 is TGTGCCAGCACTAAAGCGGGGGGCGCAGGGGGCTACACCTTC.

The chain links TRBV4-2 to TRBJ1-1; TRBD1 is a possible D gene (6 bases). V was trimmed by 3 bases and J by 2 bases, leaving 13 bases between them. The CDR3 has 15 amino acids. Looked up from germline, CDR1 is LGHNA and CDR2 is YNFKEQ. CDR3 in DNA: TGTGCCAGCAGCCACCAGGACAGAAGAAACACTGAAGCTTTCTTT. Protein: CASSHQDRRNTEAFF.

The gene calls are TRBV4-1 and TRBJ2-1; 7 positions match TRBD2. The ends lost 1 base at V and 3 bases at J; junction bases unmatched: 6. This CDR3 is built from 16 residues. Germline V CDR1 and CDR2: MGHRA, YSYEKL. CDR3 nucleotides: TGCGCCAGCAGCCAAGGGGGCGGGAGATTCTACAATGAGCAGTTCTTC. Translating gives CASSQGGGRFYNEQFF.

V gene TRBV4-1 combines with J gene TRBJ2-1, with 10 bases that match TRBD2. Germline values: CDR1 MGHRA, CDR2 YSYEKL. The CDR3 sequence is 17 residues long. The V gene end was trimmed by 4 bases and the J gene end by 8 bases; junction bases not matched to a gene: 14. In nucleotides, the CDR3 is TGCGCCAGCAGCCCCTCAAGGGGGACTAGCGCTCGAGATGAGCAGTTCTTC. Translating it yields CASSPSRGTSARDEQFF.

V is TRBV7-2 and J is TRBJ1-2; tentatively, D is TRBD1 (6 bases). This CDR3 spans 16 amino acids. Per germline, CDR1 SGHTA and CDR2 FQGNSA. The V gene lost 5 bases and the J gene lost 0 bases, with 16 bases spanning the gap. CDR3 region: CASSRSRQGTNYGYTF. DNA of the CDR3: TGTGCCAGCAGCCGAAGTAGGCAGGGGACTAACTATGGCTACACCTTC.

CDR3 DNA: TGCAGCGTTGACCCCGAGGCAGGTGGAGGCACTGAAGCTTTCTTT. Translating gives CSVDPEAGGGTEAFF. V usage is TRBV29-1 and J usage is TRBJ1-1; D is uncertain. This CDR3 contains 15 residues. Trimming removed 3 bases from V and 4 bases from J, with 18 bases in between. Germline V CDR1 and CDR2: SQVTM, ANQGSEA.

The CDR3, as DNA: TGTGCCAGCAGCTTGGATCTAGCTAGTGAGCAGTTCTTC. Protein product: CASSLDLASEQFF. The J gene is TRBJ2-1, the V gene TRBV5-6; D might be TRBD2 (5 bases). The CDR3 is 13 amino acids. The V gene's germline CDR1 is SGHDT and CDR2 YYEEEE. The ends were cut back, 0 bases at V and 9 bases at J, with 10 bases in the middle.

The chain is built from TRBV29-1 and TRBJ2-2; the match to TRBD1 covers 7 bases. After removal of 6 bases from V and 1 base from J, the junction contained 5 bases not matched to a gene. This CDR3 spans 14 amino acids. Germline assignment: CDR1 SQVTM and CDR2 ANQGSEA. The DNA of the CDR3 is TGCAGCGTCCAACACAGGGGGAACACCGGGGAGCTGTTTTTT. Amino acid sequence: CSVQHRGNTGELFF.

This sequence joins TRBV29-1 and TRBJ1-1; 8 bases are shared with TRBD1. The ends lost 5 bases at V and 6 bases at J; junction bases unmatched: 17. The CDR3 contains 16 residues. Germline CDR1 is SQVTM and CDR2 is ANQGSEA. CDR3 protein: CSVTRGRGTISAEAFF. The CDR3, as DNA: TGCAGCGTTACCAGGGGGCGAGGGACTATAAGTGCTGAAGCTTTCTTT.

The gene calls are TRBV5-6 and TRBJ2-7; D might be TRBD2 (6 bases). Germline-derived CDR1 and CDR2 are SGHDT and YYEEEE. Between the trimmed V and J ends, which lost 0 bases and 4 bases, there was a span of 8 bases. CDR3 length equals 13 residues. CDR3 sequence reads: CASSLGRDYEQYF. The CDR3 DNA follows: TGTGCCAGCAGCTTGGGGAGGGATTACGAGCAGTACTTC. Looking up the rest from reference TRBV5-6 and TRBJ2-7 gives the full variable domain: DAGVTQSPTHLIKTRGQQVTLRCSPKSGHDTVSWYQQALGQGPQFIFQYYEEEERQRGNFPDRFSGHQFPNYSSELNVNALLLGDSALYLCASSLGRDYEQYFGPGTRLTVT.

The sample holds a few counts of this clone. The chain carries TRBV14 and TRBJ2-1, with D possibly TRBD2 on 5 matching bases. Trimming removed 2 bases at V and 1 base at J, with 6 bases between. Germline V gives CDR1 SGHDN, CDR2 FVKESK. The CDR3 contains 14 residues. The CDR3: CASSQRGSYNEQFF. DNA of the CDR3: TGTGCCAGCAGCCAACGGGGTTCCTACAATGAGCAGTTCTTC.

The chain employs TRBV5-6 and TRBJ2-1; D is possibly TRBD1 (6 bases). Germline V gives CDR1 SGHDT, CDR2 YYEEEE. The CDR3 loop spans 12 amino acids. V shed 2 bases and J shed 7 bases, with 7 bases lying between them. The chain's CDR3 is CASSFQGNEQFF. The DNA of the CDR3 is TGTGCCAGCAGCTTCCAGGGGAATGAGCAGTTCTTC. Full variable domain (missing parts from reference TRBV5-6 and TRBJ2-1): DAGVTQSPTHLIKTRGQQVTLRCSPKSGHDTVSWYQQALGQGPQFIFQYYEEEERQRGNFPDRFSGHQFPNYSSELNVNALLLGDSALYLCASSFQGNEQFFGPGTRLTVL.